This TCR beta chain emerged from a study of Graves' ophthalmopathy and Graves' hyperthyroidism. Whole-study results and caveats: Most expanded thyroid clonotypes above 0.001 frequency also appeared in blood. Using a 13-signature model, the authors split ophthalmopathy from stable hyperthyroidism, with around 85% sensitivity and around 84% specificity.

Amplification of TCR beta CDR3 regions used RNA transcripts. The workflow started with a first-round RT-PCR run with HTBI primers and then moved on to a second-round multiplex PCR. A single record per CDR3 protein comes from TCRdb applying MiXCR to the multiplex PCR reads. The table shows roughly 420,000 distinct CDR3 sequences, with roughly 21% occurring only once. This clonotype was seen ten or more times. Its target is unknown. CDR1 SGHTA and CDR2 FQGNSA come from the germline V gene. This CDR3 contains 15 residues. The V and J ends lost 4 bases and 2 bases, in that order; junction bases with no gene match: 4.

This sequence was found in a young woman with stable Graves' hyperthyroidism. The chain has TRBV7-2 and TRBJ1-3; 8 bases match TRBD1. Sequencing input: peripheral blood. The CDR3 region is CASSSPGGAGNTIYF. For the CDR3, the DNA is TGTGCCAGCAGCTCCCCAGGGGGCGCTGGAAACACCATATATTTT.